One T cell receptor (beta chain) is described in this entry. The junction had 11 bases not matched to a gene; V was cut back by 2 bases and J by 4 bases. This CDR3 has 17 residues. Germline loops: CDR1 SGHVS, CDR2 FQNEAQ. The entry originates in a study of T cell changes during pregnancy in multiple sclerosis. Some clones are missing from TCRdb's copy, which holds only in-frame ones; the method was immunoSEQ multiplex PCR. The sample contains more than 90,000 clones, roughly 90% of which appear only once. The chain couples TRBV7-8 to TRBJ1-1, with 9 bases that match TRBD1. Sequencing used peripheral blood, obtained in the first trimester of pregnancy. The sequence was obtained from a female donor with multiple sclerosis, enrolled in a pregnancy study. CDR3 nucleotides: TGTGCCAGCAGCTTATCCTCCTCCGGGACAGGGAGCACTGAAGCTTTCTTT. Protein: CASSLSSSGTGSTEAFF.